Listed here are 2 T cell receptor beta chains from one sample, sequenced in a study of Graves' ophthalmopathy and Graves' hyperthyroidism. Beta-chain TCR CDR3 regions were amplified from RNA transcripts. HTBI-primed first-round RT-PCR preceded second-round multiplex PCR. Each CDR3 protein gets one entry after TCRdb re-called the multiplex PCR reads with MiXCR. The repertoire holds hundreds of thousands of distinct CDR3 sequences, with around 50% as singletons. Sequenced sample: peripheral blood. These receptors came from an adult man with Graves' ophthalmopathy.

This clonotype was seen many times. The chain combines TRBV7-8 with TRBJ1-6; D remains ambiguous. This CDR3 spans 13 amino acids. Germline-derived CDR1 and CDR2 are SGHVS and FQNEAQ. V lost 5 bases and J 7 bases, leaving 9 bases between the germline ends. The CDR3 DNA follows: TGTGCCAGCAGCCTTACATGGAATTCACCCCTCCACTTT. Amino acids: CASSLTWNSPLHF.

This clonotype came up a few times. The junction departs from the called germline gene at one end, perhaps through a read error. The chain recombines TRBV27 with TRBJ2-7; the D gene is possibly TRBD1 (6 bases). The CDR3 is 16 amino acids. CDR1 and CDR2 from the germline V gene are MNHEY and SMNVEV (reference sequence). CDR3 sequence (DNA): TGTGCCAGCAGTCCACAGGGAACGACCACCTCCTACGAACAGTACTTC. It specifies CASSPQGTTTSYEQYF.